The 29 T cell receptor beta chains below were found in one sample sequenced in a study of T cells after yellow fever vaccination. TCRdb re-derived calls from the 5' RACE reads in MiXCR, one entry per CDR3 protein. The sample lists roughly 250,000 distinct CDR3 sequences, about an eighth occurring once. The sample in question was CD4+ T cells sorted from PBMCs, obtained 45 days after the yellow fever booster vaccination. Source of these receptors: a man aged 25 to 40 who received the YFV17D yellow fever vaccine.

In this sample, this clonotype turned up a few times. The genes are TRBV20-1 and TRBJ1-2; the match to TRBD1 covers 8 bases. The CDR3 consists of 14 residues. Trimming removed 3 bases from V and 9 bases from J; junction bases left unmatched: 12. Germline loops: CDR1 DFQATT, CDR2 SNEGSKA (reference sequence). CDR3 nucleotide sequence: TGCAGTGCTAGGCCCAGGGGGCTTTCCTTCAGCTACACCTTC. It encodes CSARPRGLSFSYTF.

The rearrangement uses TRBV18 and TRBJ2-7; 9 nucleotides agree with TRBD1. Germline V CDR1 and CDR2: KGHSH, LQKENI. This CDR3 has 15 residues. V dropped 1 base and J dropped 5; count of bases not matched to a gene: 6. The CDR3 coding sequence is TGTGCCAGCTCACCACTTTACACAGGGGGCAACGAGCAGTACTTC. Its translation is CASSPLYTGGNEQYF.

With respect to this clonotype: A junction boundary mismatches the germline segment, possibly from a read error. The J gene is TRBJ2-1, the V gene TRBV4-1; D not resolved. In germline, CDR1 is MGHRA, CDR2 YSYEKL. The CDR3 runs to 13 residues. CDR3 nucleotides: TGTGCCAGCAGCCCCGCGGTCTTCGGGGAGCAGTTCTTC. It encodes CASSPAVFGEQFF.

This clonotype was seen a few times. J is TRBJ1-1 and V is TRBV5-1, with no clear D. The V end was cut by 4 bases, the J end by 6 bases, with 19 bases between. This CDR3 is built from 15 residues. Germline-derived CDR1 and CDR2 are SGHRS and YFSETQ. Here the CDR3 reads CASSLQAGHHSEAFF. The CDR3 DNA is TGCGCCAGCAGCCTCCAAGCTGGGCACCACTCTGAAGCTTTCTTT.

This clonotype was observed a few times. The CDR3 DNA reads as TGTGCCAGCAGCTTAGACCGCCGAACCGGGACAGGAAATGAAAAACTGTTTTTT. The encoded protein is CASSLDRRTGTGNEKLFF. V and J are TRBV11-2 and TRBJ1-4; 8 bases line up with TRBD1. The CDR3 spans 18 residues. The trim removed 0 bases at V and 5 bases at J, leaving 11 bases unmatched. CDR1 is SGHAT and CDR2 is FQNNGV in the germline V gene.

This chain links TRBV6-5 with TRBJ1-2; D gene unclear. Trimming left V 2 bases short and J 8 bases short, with 21 bases between. The CDR3 consists of 16 residues. CDR1 is MNHEY and CDR2 is SVGAGI in the germline V gene. The CDR3 spells CASSYDQIPTLGGYTF. The DNA of the CDR3 is TGTGCCAGCAGTTACGACCAGATCCCAACGTTAGGCGGCTACACCTTC.

This rearrangement joins TRBV7-9 to TRBJ2-1; D unresolved. The CDR3 covers 13 residues. The germline V gene has CDR1 SEHNR and CDR2 FQNEAQ (reference sequence). V gave up 6 bases and J gave up 8 bases, with 14 bases separating them. The CDR3 DNA follows: TGTGCCAGCAGTGGGAAGGCCAATGATGAGCAGTTCTTC. Translated: CASSGKANDEQFF.

The V call is TRBV5-6, the J call TRBJ2-1; 7 bases line up with TRBD2. Germline V gene sequence: CDR1 SGHDT, CDR2 YYEEEE. The CDR3 covers 15 residues. The V gene end was trimmed by 3 bases and the J gene end by 7 bases; junction bases not matched to a gene: 10. CDR3 loop: CASSWGGRAGNEQFF. For the CDR3, the DNA is TGTGCCAGCAGCTGGGGGGGGAGGGCCGGGAATGAGCAGTTCTTC.

This clonotype was seen a few times. This chain links TRBV4-1 with TRBJ2-3, with D perhaps matching TRBD1 or TRBD2 (5 bases each). CDR1 is MGHRA and CDR2 is YSYEKL in the germline V gene. This CDR3 has 14 amino acids. The V end lost 5 bases, the J end lost 4 bases, and 13 bases lay between the germline ends. CDR3 sequence reads: CASSGRDGADTQYF. DNA for the CDR3: TGCGCCAGCAGCGGCCGGGACGGGGCAGATACGCAGTATTTT.

In DNA, the CDR3 is TGTGCCAGCAGTCCAATCACCGGGACGTCTGAAGCTTTCTTT. Its protein is CASSPITGTSEAFF. The chain recombines TRBV6-1 with TRBJ1-1; D perhaps matches TRBD1 (5 bases). The CDR3 runs 14 residues. Trimming took 5 bases from V and 6 from J, leaving 16 bases between them. Germline V gene sequence: CDR1 MNHNS, CDR2 SASEGT.

The chain employs TRBV7-2 and TRBJ1-2; no definite D call. From germline, CDR1 is SGHTA and CDR2 FQGNSA. V was pared by 2 bases and J by 7 bases, with 17 bases between. The CDR3 runs to 15 residues. The CDR3 nucleotides read TGTGCCAGCAGCTTATCGGAAATAAGGGCTTCTGGCTACACCTTC. As protein: CASSLSEIRASGYTF. Using reference TRBV7-2 and TRBJ1-2 for the parts outside the CDR3, the full variable domain is GAGVSQSPSNKVTEKGKDVELRCDPISGHTALYWYRQSLGQGLEFLIYFQGNSAPDKSGLPSDRFSAERTGGSVSTLTIQRTQQEDSAVYLCASSLSEIRASGYTFGSGTRLTVV.

In its sample, this clonotype was seen a few times. CDR3 protein: CASSRDISPQHF. In DNA, the CDR3 is TGTGCCAGCAGTCGCGACATCAGCCCCCAGCATTTT. This rearrangement joins TRBV12-3 or TRBV12-4 to TRBJ1-5; D is uncertain. The CDR3 covers 12 residues. V shed 5 bases and J shed 10 bases, with 12 bases lying between them.

This clonotype was detected a few times. The chain joins TRBV5-4 to TRBJ2-1, with TRBD2 identical over 13 bases. The germline V gene has CDR1 SGHNT and CDR2 YYREEE (reference sequence). V trimming: 4 bases; J trimming: 4 bases; junction bases outside the gene matches: 8. This CDR3 is built from 17 residues. The CDR3 protein is CASSIGGLAGVYNEQFF. CDR3 bases: TGTGCCAGCAGCATTGGCGGACTAGCGGGAGTTTACAATGAGCAGTTCTTC. The whole variable domain, remainder taken from reference TRBV5-4 and TRBJ2-1, is ETGVTQSPTHLIKTRGQQVTLRCSSQSGHNTVSWYQQALGQGPQFIFQYYREEENGRGNFPPRFSGLQFPNYSSELNVNALELDDSALYLCASSIGGLAGVYNEQFFGPGTRLTVL.

The rearrangement uses TRBV29-1 and TRBJ2-7, with D perhaps matching TRBD2 (6 bases). Germline CDR1 is SQVTM and CDR2 is ANQGSEA. The CDR3 sequence is 12 residues long. V lost 0 bases and J lost 6, with 9 bases in between. CDR3: CSVEEWRGEQYF. CDR3 in DNA: TGCAGCGTTGAAGAATGGAGGGGCGAGCAGTACTTC.

This clonotype was seen a handful of times. The V gene is TRBV20-1, the J gene TRBJ2-1; D is perhaps TRBD1 or TRBD2 (5 bases each). Germline V lookup: CDR1 DFQATT, CDR2 SNEGSKA (reference sequence). V was shortened by 1 base and J by 10 bases, with 11 bases between the two germline ends. CDR3 length equals 12 residues. This chain's CDR3 is CSARAFWGEQFF. In nucleotides, the CDR3 is TGCAGTGCTAGAGCCTTTTGGGGGGAGCAGTTCTTC.

The chain uses TRBV5-1 and TRBJ2-1; 14 bases map to TRBD2. The junction had 10 bases not matched to a gene; V was cut back by 5 bases and J by 3 bases. The CDR3 extends over 18 amino acids. Germline lookup yields CDR1 SGHRS and CDR2 YFSETQ. The CDR3 nucleotides read TGCGCCAGCAGTTCGGGGACTAGCGGGAGAGGGGACTACAATGAGCAGTTCTTC. This codes for CASSSGTSGRGDYNEQFF. Full variable domain (rest looked up from reference TRBV5-1 and TRBJ2-1): KAGVTQTPRYLIKTRGQQVTLSCSPISGHRSVSWYQQTPGQGLQFLFEYFSETQRNKGNFPGRFSGRQFSNSRSEMNVSTLELGDSALYLCASSSGTSGRGDYNEQFFGPGTRLTVL.

The V and J genes are TRBV20-1 and TRBJ2-3; D is undetermined. The V end was cut by 4 bases, the J end by 1 base, with 12 bases between. The length of the CDR3 is 14 residues. The germline V gene has CDR1 DFQATT and CDR2 SNEGSKA (reference sequence). The CDR3 region is CSAIGKNRTDTQYF. In DNA, the CDR3 is TGCAGTGCTATCGGCAAGAATCGCACAGATACGCAGTATTTT.

The chain couples TRBV3-1 to TRBJ2-4; D remains unclear. Deletions cut 0 bases from V and 6 bases from J, with 6 bases between. There are 13 residues in the CDR3. From germline, CDR1 is LGHDT and CDR2 YNNKEL (reference sequence). CDR3 sequence reads: CASSQEAGNIQYF. The CDR3, as DNA: TGTGCCAGCAGCCAAGAAGCCGGAAACATTCAGTACTTC.

This clonotype was counted only a few times. This chain connects TRBV9 to TRBJ2-1, with D unresolved. The CDR3 consists of 12 residues. V was cut by 0 bases and J by 7 bases, with 5 bases left in between. The germline gives CDR1 SGDLS, CDR2 YYNGEE. For the CDR3, the DNA is TGTGCCAGCAGCGTAGCGAGTAATGAGCAGTTCTTC. It encodes CASSVASNEQFF.

This clonotype appeared a few times. The chain carries TRBV27 and TRBJ2-7; 9 bases fit TRBD2. The CDR3 length is 15 residues. The germline gives CDR1 MNHEY, CDR2 SMNVEV (reference sequence). J was trimmed by 3 bases and V by 7 bases; bases with no gene match: 10. In DNA, the CDR3 is TGTGCCAGCATCCCGGCTAGCGGGACCAACTACGAGCAGTACTTC. This encodes CASIPASGTNYEQYF.

This sequence joins TRBV12-3 or TRBV12-4 and TRBJ2-5; TRBD2 matches 10 bases. CDR3 length: 13 amino acids. V shed 6 bases and J 7 bases; nucleotides not matched to a gene: 5. The CDR3 reads CASRPSGSGTQYF. The CDR3 region has the DNA TGTGCCAGCAGGCCTAGCGGGAGTGGGACCCAGTACTTC.

J is TRBJ2-7 and V is TRBV3-1; D uncertain. CDR1 is LGHDT, CDR2 YNNKEL, per germline (reference sequence). The germline V and J ends were trimmed by 4 bases and 3 bases, with 13 bases remaining between them. This CDR3 is 14 amino acids long. The CDR3, as DNA: TGTGCCAGCAGCCCCGGAGCCAAGTTCTACGAGCAGTACTTC. This gives the protein CASSPGAKFYEQYF.

The chain uses TRBV9 and TRBJ2-7; D possibly uses TRBD1 or TRBD2 (6 bases each). Germline CDR1 SGDLS, CDR2 YYNGEE. Trimming took 0 bases from V and 3 from J, leaving 16 bases between them. The CDR3 length is 16 residues. The CDR3 loop reads CASSVAGSGALYEQYF. DNA of the CDR3: TGTGCCAGCAGCGTAGCGGGGTCGGGGGCGCTCTACGAGCAGTACTTC.

This clonotype was observed a few times. This chain connects TRBV28 to TRBJ2-2; D unresolved. Looked up from germline, CDR1 is MDHEN and CDR2 is SYDVKM. V shed 5 bases and J shed 5 bases, with 9 bases lying between them. The CDR3 runs to 13 residues. The CDR3 nucleotides are TGTGCCAGCAGTGCTGGTGGGACCGGGGAGCTGTTTTTT. It codes for CASSAGGTGELFF.

The sample holds many counts of this clonotype. The chain links TRBV20-1 to TRBJ2-7; a possible D gene is TRBD1 (5 bases). Germline CDR1 and CDR2: DFQATT and SNEGSKA (reference sequence). V shed 6 bases and J shed 5 bases, with 17 bases lying between them. The length of the CDR3 is 13 residues. This CDR3 reads CSALEGHSHEQYF. CDR3 sequence (DNA): TGCAGTGCCCTCGAAGGACACAGCCACGAGCAGTACTTC.

The sample holds many counts of this clonotype. V and J are TRBV24-1 and TRBJ2-2, with D perhaps TRBD2 (5 bases). Germline loops: CDR1 KGHDR, CDR2 SFDVKD. V lost 4 bases and J 2 bases, leaving 16 bases between the germline ends. The CDR3 sequence is 17 residues long. CDR3 nucleotide sequence: TGTGCCACCAGTGACCCACCCGGACGGGGAAACACCGGGGAGCTGTTTTTT. Translating it yields CATSDPPGRGNTGELFF.

The V gene is TRBV6-2 or TRBV6-3, the J gene TRBJ2-7, with D perhaps matching TRBD2 (6 bases). The V and J ends lost 2 bases and 2 bases respectively, with 16 bases between them. CDR3 length: 16 residues. In germline, CDR1 is MNHEY, CDR2 SVGEGT. The CDR3 region is CASSYRTKTRPYEQYF. CDR3 DNA sequence: TGTGCCAGCAGTTACAGGACTAAAACAAGGCCCTACGAGCAGTACTTC.

This clonotype was observed a handful of times. CDR3 in DNA: TGCGCCAGCAGCCACGACAGGGGCTACGAGCAGTACTTC. It translates to CASSHDRGYEQYF. The V gene is TRBV5-1, the J gene TRBJ2-7, with 8 positions matching TRBD1. Unmatched junction bases numbered 3, after V lost 4 bases and J lost 3 bases. CDR3 length equals 13 residues. Germline lookup yields CDR1 SGHRS and CDR2 YFSETQ.

CDR3 in DNA: TGTGCCAGCAGGGTTCGGACAGGACGCTACGAGCAGTACTTC. It yields the protein CASRVRTGRYEQYF. The chain employs TRBV12-3 or TRBV12-4 and TRBJ2-7; 7 bases line up with TRBD1. The CDR3 has 14 amino acids. Germline trimming cut 6 bases from V and 3 bases from J; bases unmatched to any gene: 8.